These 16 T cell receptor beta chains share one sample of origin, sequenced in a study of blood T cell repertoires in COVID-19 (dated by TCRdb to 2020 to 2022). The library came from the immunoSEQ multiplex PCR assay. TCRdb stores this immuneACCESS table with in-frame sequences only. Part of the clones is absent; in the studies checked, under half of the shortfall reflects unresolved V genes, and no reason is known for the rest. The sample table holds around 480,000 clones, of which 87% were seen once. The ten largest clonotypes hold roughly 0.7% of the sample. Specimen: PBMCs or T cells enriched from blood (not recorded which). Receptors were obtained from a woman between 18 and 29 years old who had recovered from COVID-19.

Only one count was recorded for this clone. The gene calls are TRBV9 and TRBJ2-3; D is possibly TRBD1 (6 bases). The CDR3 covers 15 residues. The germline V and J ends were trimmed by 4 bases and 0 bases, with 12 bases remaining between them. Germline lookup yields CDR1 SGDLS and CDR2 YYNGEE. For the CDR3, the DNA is TGTGCCAGCAGCTACTGGACAGCTAGCACAGATACGCAGTATTTT. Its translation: CASSYWTASTDTQYF.

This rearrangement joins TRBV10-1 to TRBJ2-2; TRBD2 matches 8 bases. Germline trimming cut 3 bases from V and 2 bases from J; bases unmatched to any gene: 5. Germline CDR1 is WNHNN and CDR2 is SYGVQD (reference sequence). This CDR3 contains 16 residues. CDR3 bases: TGCGCCAGCAGTGAACGGCGGGGGGTCAACACCGGGGAGCTGTTTTTT. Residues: CASSERRGVNTGELFF.

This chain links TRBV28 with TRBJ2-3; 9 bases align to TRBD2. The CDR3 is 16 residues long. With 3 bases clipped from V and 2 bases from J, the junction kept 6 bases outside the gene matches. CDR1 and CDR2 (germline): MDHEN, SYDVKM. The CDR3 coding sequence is TGTGCCAGCAGTTTGCAGGCGGGGGGGATCACAGATACGCAGTATTTT. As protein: CASSLQAGGITDTQYF.

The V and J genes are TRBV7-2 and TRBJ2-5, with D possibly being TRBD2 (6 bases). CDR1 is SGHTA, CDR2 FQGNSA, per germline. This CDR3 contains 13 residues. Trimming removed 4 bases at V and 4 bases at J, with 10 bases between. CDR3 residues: CASSSGTLETQYF. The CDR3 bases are TGTGCCAGCAGCTCTGGGACTCTAGAGACCCAGTACTTC.

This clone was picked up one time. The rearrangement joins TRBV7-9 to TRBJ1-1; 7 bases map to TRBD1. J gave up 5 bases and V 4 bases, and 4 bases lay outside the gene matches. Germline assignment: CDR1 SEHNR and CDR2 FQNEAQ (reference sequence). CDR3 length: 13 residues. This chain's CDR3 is CASSSSGGTEAFF. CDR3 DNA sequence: TGTGCCAGCAGCTCTTCAGGGGGAACTGAAGCTTTCTTT.

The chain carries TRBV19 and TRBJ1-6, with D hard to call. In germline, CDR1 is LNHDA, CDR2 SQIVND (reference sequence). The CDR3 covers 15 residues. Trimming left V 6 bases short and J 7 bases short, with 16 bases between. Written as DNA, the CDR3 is TGTGCCAGTAGGAAGGTAGGAGGTTCAAATTCACCCCTCCACTTT. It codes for CASRKVGGSNSPLHF.

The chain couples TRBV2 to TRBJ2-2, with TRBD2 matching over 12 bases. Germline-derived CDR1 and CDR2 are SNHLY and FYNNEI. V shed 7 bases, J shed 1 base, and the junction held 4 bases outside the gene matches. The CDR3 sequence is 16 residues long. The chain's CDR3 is CASTPLAGGNTGELFF. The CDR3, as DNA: TGTGCCAGCACCCCACTAGCGGGGGGGAACACCGGGGAGCTGTTTTTT.

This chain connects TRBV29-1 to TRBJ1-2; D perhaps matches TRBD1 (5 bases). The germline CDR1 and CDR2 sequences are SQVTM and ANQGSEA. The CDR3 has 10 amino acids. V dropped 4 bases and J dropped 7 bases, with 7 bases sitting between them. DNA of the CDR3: TGCAGCGTTGGGGGCATTGGCTACACCTTC. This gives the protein CSVGGIGYTF.

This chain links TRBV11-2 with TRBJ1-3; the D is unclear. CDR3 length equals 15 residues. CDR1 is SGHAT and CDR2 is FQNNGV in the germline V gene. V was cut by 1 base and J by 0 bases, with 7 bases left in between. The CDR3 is CASSLAVSSGNTIYF. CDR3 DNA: TGTGCCAGCAGCTTAGCCGTTTCCTCTGGAAACACCATATATTTT.

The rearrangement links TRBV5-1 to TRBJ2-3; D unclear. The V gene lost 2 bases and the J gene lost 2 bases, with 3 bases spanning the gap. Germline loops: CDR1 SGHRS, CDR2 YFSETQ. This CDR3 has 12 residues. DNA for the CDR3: TGCGCCAGCAGCTTTAACACAGATACGCAGTATTTT. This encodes CASSFNTDTQYF. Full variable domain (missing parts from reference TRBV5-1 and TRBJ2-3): KAGVTQTPRYLIKTRGQQVTLSCSPISGHRSVSWYQQTPGQGLQFLFEYFSETQRNKGNFPGRFSGRQFSNSRSEMNVSTLELGDSALYLCASSFNTDTQYFGPGTRLTVL.

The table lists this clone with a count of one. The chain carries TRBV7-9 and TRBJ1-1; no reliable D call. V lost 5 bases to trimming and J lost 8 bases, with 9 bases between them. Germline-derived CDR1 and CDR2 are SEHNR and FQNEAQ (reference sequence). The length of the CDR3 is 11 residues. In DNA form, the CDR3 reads TGTGCCAGCAGCCAAATCCGGGAAGCTTTCTTT. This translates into CASSQIREAFF.

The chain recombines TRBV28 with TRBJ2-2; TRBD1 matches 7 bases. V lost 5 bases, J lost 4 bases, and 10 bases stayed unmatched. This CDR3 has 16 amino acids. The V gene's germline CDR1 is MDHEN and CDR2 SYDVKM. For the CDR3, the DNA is TGTGCCAGCAGTGAGCAGACAGGGAAGAGCACCGGGGAGCTGTTTTTT. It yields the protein CASSEQTGKSTGELFF.

The CDR3 loop is CASSLTGTGLNEQFF. The DNA for the CDR3 is TGTGCCAGCAGCCTTACCGGGACAGGGCTCAATGAGCAGTTCTTC. The chain has TRBV5-4 and TRBJ2-1; 9 nucleotides match TRBD1. Germline-derived CDR1 and CDR2 are SGHNT and YYREEE (reference sequence). The CDR3 runs to 15 residues. J was trimmed by 6 bases and V by 4 bases; bases with no gene match: 8.

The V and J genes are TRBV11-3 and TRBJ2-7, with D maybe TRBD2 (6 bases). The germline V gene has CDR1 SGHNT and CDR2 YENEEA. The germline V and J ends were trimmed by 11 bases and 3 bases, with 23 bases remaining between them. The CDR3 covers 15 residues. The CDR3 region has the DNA TGTGCCCAGCTGCCGCCGCTCAGGGACTTCTACGAGCAGTACTTC. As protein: CAQLPPLRDFYEQYF.

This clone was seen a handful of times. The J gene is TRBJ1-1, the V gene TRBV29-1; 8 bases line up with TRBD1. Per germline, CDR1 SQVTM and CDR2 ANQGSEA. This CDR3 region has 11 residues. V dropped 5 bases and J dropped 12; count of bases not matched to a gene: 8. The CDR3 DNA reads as TGCAGCGTTAGGGCAGGGGGCTCATCTTTCTTT. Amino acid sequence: CSVRAGGSSFF. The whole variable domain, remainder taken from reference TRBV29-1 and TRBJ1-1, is SAVISQKPSRDICQRGTSLTIQCQVDSQVTMMFWYRQQPGQSLTLIATANQGSEATYESGFVIDKFPISRPNLTFSTLTVSNMSPEDSSIYLCSVRAGGSSFFGQGTRLTVV.

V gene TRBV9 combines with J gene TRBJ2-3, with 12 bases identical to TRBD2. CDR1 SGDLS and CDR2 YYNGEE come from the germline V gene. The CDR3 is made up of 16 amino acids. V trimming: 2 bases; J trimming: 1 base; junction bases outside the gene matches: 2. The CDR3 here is CASSVRLAGGTDTQYF. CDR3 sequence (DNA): TGTGCCAGCAGCGTTAGACTAGCGGGGGGCACAGATACGCAGTATTTT.